This T cell receptor beta chain was found in a study of radiation and T cells in renal cell carcinoma. Study summary: Nephrectomy followed 15 Gy stereotactic body radiation by 4 weeks.

Indicated time point: blood 2 weeks post-SBRT. Treatment in this sample: 15 Gy SBRT to primary tumor, nephrectomy 4 weeks later. The tumor was a clear cell renal cell carcinoma. General observations from the study: In blood, top tumor clones expanded by 2 weeks, shrinking by 4. Without pretreatment biopsies, baseline tumor clonotype presence was undetermined.

Germline V gene lookup returns CDR1 SGHNT and CDR2 YENEEA. Trimming removed 0 bases from V and 10 bases from J, with 7 bases in between. This CDR3 is built from 12 residues. Using immunoSEQ multiplex PCR, the repertoire was profiled, and TCRdb retains in-frame clones only, with some absent. The data hold approximately 75,000 clones, with around 76% observed a single time. Notes on this clone: Its target is not known.

This receptor was obtained from a man aged 60 to 69 with renal cell carcinoma. The specimen was blood, collected from a patient whose treatment included radiotherapy and nephrectomy. The chain is built from TRBV11-3 and TRBJ2-1, with D perhaps matching TRBD2 (6 bases). The CDR3 loop reads CASSLDRGEQFF. Here the CDR3 DNA reads TGTGCCAGCAGCTTAGATCGGGGGGAGCAGTTCTTC.